Below are 32 T cell receptor beta chains sequenced from a single sample in a study of shared clonotypes between healthy human individuals. The assay was immunoSEQ multiplex PCR, and TCRdb's table has in-frame clones only and misses some. The data show roughly 2 million clones, around 96% seen once. CD8 cells regarded as naive lacked CD45RO, were positively chosen for CCR7, and omitted terminally differentiated effector memory CD45RA+ cells. What was sequenced was naive CD8+ T cells sorted from blood. These receptors were collected from a man aged 18-30 years in good health.

As for this clone: At the DNA level, this CDR3 is encoded by other sequences in the same sample as well. The chain uses TRBV7-9 and TRBJ2-7; D assignment may be TRBD1 or TRBD2 (5 bases each). Germline V lookup: CDR1 SEHNR, CDR2 FQNEAQ (reference sequence). V was trimmed by 5 bases and J by 0 bases, leaving 8 bases between them. This CDR3 spans 13 amino acids. The CDR3 region is CASSGGYSYEQYF. CDR3 bases: TGTGCCAGCAGCGGGGGTTACTCCTACGAGCAGTACTTC. The variable domain in full, with the rest retrieved from reference TRBV7-9 and TRBJ2-7, is DTGVSQNPRHKITKRGQNVTFRCDPISEHNRLYWYRQTLGQGPEFLTYFQNEAQLEKSRLLSDRFSAERPKGSFSTLEIQRTEQGDSAMYLCASSGGYSYEQYFGPGTRLTVT.

The CDR3 DNA sequence: TGTGCCAGCATCGGACTAGCGGGAGTCGAGCAGTACTTC. It translates to CASIGLAGVEQYF. The chain has TRBV7-9 and TRBJ2-7; TRBD2 matches at 13 bases. In germline, CDR1 is SEHNR, CDR2 FQNEAQ (reference sequence). CDR3 length: 13 amino acids. The V and J ends lost 7 bases and 6 bases, in that order; junction bases with no gene match: 3.

The count of this clone is one. This chain connects TRBV6-1 to TRBJ2-2, with TRBD2 as a possible D gene (6 bases). This CDR3 has 14 amino acids. The V end lost 2 bases, the J end lost 9 bases, and 13 bases lay between the germline ends. Germline V gene sequence: CDR1 MNHNS, CDR2 SASEGT. CDR3 in DNA: TGTGCCAGCAGTGAATCGGAGGGGATTAGGGAGCTGTTTTTT. Translated, it gives CASSESEGIRELFF.

The rearrangement uses TRBV7-9 and TRBJ2-5; D gene unclear. The ends were cut back, 5 bases at V and 1 base at J, with 17 bases in the middle. The germline V gene has CDR1 SEHNR and CDR2 FQNEAQ (reference sequence). The CDR3 has 16 amino acids. The CDR3 bases are TGTGCCAGCAGCCCCCCCTCTATGGGCGCCCAAGAGACCCAGTACTTC. This encodes CASSPPSMGAQETQYF. Full variable domain (rest looked up from reference TRBV7-9 and TRBJ2-5): DTGVSQNPRHKITKRGQNVTFRCDPISEHNRLYWYRQTLGQGPEFLTYFQNEAQLEKSRLLSDRFSAERPKGSFSTLEIQRTEQGDSAMYLCASSPPSMGAQETQYFGPGTRLLVL.

The chain joins TRBV19 to TRBJ2-1; D might be TRBD1 or TRBD2, each matching 5 bases. The germline V gene encodes CDR1 LNHDA and CDR2 SQIVND (reference sequence). Trimming cost V 6 bases and J 4 bases, with 19 bases left between them. This CDR3 has 16 residues. In DNA, the CDR3 is TGTGCCAGTAGCGGCCGGGACGGGACCTTTTACAATGAGCAGTTCTTC. Its protein product is CASSGRDGTFYNEQFF.

The rearrangement uses TRBV7-9 and TRBJ2-1; a possible D gene is TRBD2 (6 bases). The CDR3 spans 15 residues. V was clipped by 4 bases and J by 6 bases, with 16 bases between them. CDR1 is SEHNR and CDR2 is FQNEAQ in the germline V gene (reference sequence). In DNA, the CDR3 is TGTGCCAGCAGCTCGGTCGGGGGATTGGGCAATGAGCAGTTCTTC. Translated, it gives CASSSVGGLGNEQFF.

The J gene is TRBJ2-2, the V gene TRBV7-9, with D unresolved. Per the germline V gene, CDR1 is SEHNR and CDR2 is FQNEAQ (reference sequence). The CDR3 extends over 13 amino acids. The ends were cut back, 6 bases at V and 4 bases at J, with 9 bases in the middle. For the CDR3, the DNA is TGTGCCAGCAGTCGACCGGGCACCGGGGAGCTGTTTTTT. Protein: CASSRPGTGELFF.

The chain joins TRBV7-6 to TRBJ2-7; D may be TRBD1 or TRBD2 (6 bases each). Trimming took 7 bases from V and 6 from J, leaving 25 bases between them. The CDR3 loop spans 16 amino acids. Germline V CDR1 and CDR2: SGHVS, FNYEAQ. The CDR3 coding sequence is TGTGCCAGCACCCGATTCGGGGGCCCCGCTGGAGGCGAGCAGTACTTC. Its translation is CASTRFGGPAGGEQYF.

This sequence joins TRBV7-9 and TRBJ1-4, with D hard to call. V was clipped by 1 base and J by 8 bases, with 14 bases between them. Per germline, CDR1 SEHNR and CDR2 FQNEAQ (reference sequence). The length of the CDR3 is 15 residues. The CDR3 reads CASSLGGLDPEKLFF. In nucleotides, the CDR3 is TGTGCCAGCAGCTTAGGGGGTCTGGATCCCGAAAAACTGTTTTTT.

In DNA form, the CDR3 reads TGTGCCAGCAGCGTAGAGGGGCTAGTGGGGTTGGATGAGCAGTTCTTC. Protein: CASSVEGLVGLDEQFF. This chain links TRBV9 with TRBJ2-1; maybe TRBD1 (5 bases). The CDR3 extends over 16 amino acids. Trimming took off 0 bases at V and 8 bases at J, with 18 bases between the two ends. The germline gives CDR1 SGDLS, CDR2 YYNGEE.

The DNA for the CDR3 is TGTGCCAGTAGTAGCAAGGACATCGGCTACAATGAGCAGTTCTTC. The encoded protein is CASSSKDIGYNEQFF. The J gene is TRBJ2-1, the V gene TRBV19, with D tentatively TRBD1 (5 bases). The germline CDR1 and CDR2 sequences are LNHDA and SQIVND (reference sequence). V dropped 4 bases and J dropped 3 bases, with 13 bases sitting between them. The CDR3 length is 15 residues.

A word on this clone: At the DNA level, this CDR3 is encoded by other sequences in the same sample as well. The chain recombines TRBV25-1 with TRBJ2-5; D is unclear. Germline loops: CDR1 MGHDK, CDR2 SYGVNS. The CDR3 covers 15 residues. Deletions cut 1 base from V and 1 base from J, with 10 bases between. The CDR3 DNA reads as TGTGCCAGCAGTGAATGGGTGACAAGCCAAGAGACCCAGTACTTC. It is translated as CASSEWVTSQETQYF.

The V and J genes are TRBV11-1 and TRBJ1-1; weak D call: TRBD1 (5 bases). V lost 11 bases to trimming and J lost 8 bases, with 18 bases between them. The CDR3 has 12 residues. Germline CDR1 and CDR2: SGHAT and FQDESV (reference sequence). CDR3 region: CASGAYGGEAFF. In nucleotides, the CDR3 is TGTGCCTCTGGGGCGTATGGAGGGGAAGCTTTCTTT.

CDR3: CASSQDESGTCQEKLFF. CDR3 nucleotide sequence: TGCGCCAGCAGCCAAGACGAATCTGGGACATGTCAGGAAAAACTGTTTTTT. The V gene is TRBV4-3, the J gene TRBJ1-4, with a possible D match to TRBD1 (6 bases). Trimming removed 0 bases at V and 8 bases at J, with 19 bases between. Germline lookup yields CDR1 LGHNA and CDR2 YSLEER. This CDR3 has 17 amino acids.

The chain has TRBV4-1 and TRBJ1-3; D remains unclear. The CDR3 sequence is 15 residues long. V was cut by 0 bases and J by 0 bases, with 6 bases left in between. From germline, CDR1 is MGHRA and CDR2 YSYEKL. CDR3 loop: CASSQDLTSGNTIYF. Written as DNA, the CDR3 is TGCGCCAGCAGCCAAGATCTAACCTCTGGAAACACCATATATTTT.

This clone was seen a handful of times. The chain has TRBV10-1 and TRBJ2-7, with D hard to call. Germline V lookup: CDR1 WNHNN, CDR2 SYGVQD (reference sequence). V lost 0 bases and J lost 0, with 9 bases in between. CDR3 length: 15 residues. The CDR3 DNA sequence: TGCGCCAGCAGTGAGTCCGGATCCAGCTCCTACGAGCAGTACTTC. It specifies CASSESGSSSYEQYF.

Remarks on this clone: One junction end does not reproduce the germline sequence, and a read error may be involved. The chain carries TRBV5-1 and TRBJ2-7, with 7 bases fitting TRBD1. The CDR3 extends over 15 amino acids. CDR1 is SGHRS, CDR2 YFSETQ, per germline. The CDR3 region is CASNLEQGSSYEQYF. Here the CDR3 DNA reads TGCGCCAGCAACTTGGAACAGGGGAGCTCCTACGAGCAGTACTTC.

This chain joins TRBV4-1 and TRBJ2-7; D is perhaps TRBD1 or TRBD2 (5 bases each). Germline V lookup: CDR1 MGHRA, CDR2 YSYEKL. Between the trimmed V and J ends, which lost 8 bases and 2 bases, there was a span of 19 bases. The CDR3 spans 15 residues. This CDR3 reads CASGRTGTGTYEQYF. The CDR3 region has the DNA TGCGCCAGCGGAAGAACCGGGACCGGGACCTACGAGCAGTACTTC.

The J gene is TRBJ1-2, the V gene TRBV29-1; D is unclear. The CDR3 runs 11 residues. The V end lost 4 bases, the J end lost 8 bases, and 11 bases lay between the germline ends. CDR1 is SQVTM, CDR2 ANQGSEA, per germline. CDR3 sequence (DNA): TGCAGCGTTGGTCAGTTGGAAGGCTACACCTTC. As protein: CSVGQLEGYTF.

This chain connects TRBV5-1 to TRBJ1-2; D unclear. V dropped 4 bases and J dropped 0 bases, with 13 bases sitting between them. The CDR3 totals 15 residues. Germline V gene lookup returns CDR1 SGHRS and CDR2 YFSETQ. Written as DNA, the CDR3 is TGCGCCAGCAGCCCAGACCCCTTTACTAACTATGGCTACACCTTC. Translation: CASSPDPFTNYGYTF.

This rearrangement joins TRBV2 to TRBJ2-1, with a weak D call TRBD2 (5 bases). This CDR3 contains 13 residues. The V gene's germline CDR1 is SNHLY and CDR2 FYNNEI. Trimming stripped 4 bases from V and 7 bases from J, with 11 bases between. CDR3 in amino acids: CASSVAGSNEQFF. CDR3 bases: TGTGCCAGCAGTGTTGCGGGCAGTAATGAGCAGTTCTTC.

The chain links TRBV6-5 to TRBJ2-5; TRBD1 is a possible D gene (5 bases). The CDR3 runs to 15 residues. The V gene's germline CDR1 is MNHEY and CDR2 SVGAGI. The V end was cut by 0 bases, the J end by 0 bases, with 8 bases between. The CDR3 sequence: CASSYSGQHQETQYF. The CDR3 DNA reads TGTGCCAGCAGTTACTCGGGGCAGCACCAAGAGACCCAGTACTTC.

V usage is TRBV7-6 and J usage is TRBJ2-1; 7 bases match TRBD2. The CDR3 is 13 amino acids. CDR1 is SGHVS, CDR2 FNYEAQ, per germline. The J segment lost 8 bases and the V segment lost 1 base, leaving 2 bases of the junction unmatched. The CDR3 reads CASSLGGGDEQFF. Here the CDR3 DNA reads TGTGCCAGCAGCTTAGGTGGGGGGGATGAGCAGTTCTTC. Full variable domain (remainder filled in from reference TRBV7-6 and TRBJ2-1): GAGVSQSPRYKVTKRGQDVALRCDPISGHVSLYWYRQALGQGPEFLTYFNYEAQQDKSGLPNDRFSAERPEGSISTLTIQRTEQRDSAMYRCASSLGGGDEQFFGPGTRLTVL.

V usage is TRBV2 and J usage is TRBJ2-2; TRBD2 matches at 8 bases. V gave up 7 bases and J gave up 6 bases; unmatched junction bases: 10. The CDR3 extends over 15 amino acids. CDR1 is SNHLY, CDR2 FYNNEI, per germline. The CDR3 spells CASIVAGMSPGELFF. The CDR3 DNA is TGTGCCAGCATTGTAGCGGGAATGAGTCCCGGGGAGCTGTTTTTT. The whole variable domain, filled in from reference TRBV2 and TRBJ2-2, reads EPEVTQTPSHQVTQMGQEVILRCVPISNHLYFYWYRQILGQKVEFLVSFYNNEISEKSEIFDDQFSVERPDGSNFTLKIRSTKLEDSAMYFCASIVAGMSPGELFFGEGSRLTVL.

This chain links TRBV30 with TRBJ1-1; no reliable D call. V lost 0 bases and J 1 base, leaving 9 bases between the germline ends. The CDR3 runs to 14 residues. The germline V gene encodes CDR1 GTSNPN and CDR2 SVGIG (reference sequence). CDR3 loop: CAWSVRGPNTEAFF. The CDR3 DNA follows: TGTGCCTGGAGTGTCCGGGGTCCGAACACTGAAGCTTTCTTT.

J is TRBJ2-7 and V is TRBV27; 11 bases fit TRBD2. Germline assignment: CDR1 MNHEY and CDR2 SMNVEV (reference sequence). V shed 7 bases, J shed 0 bases, and the junction held 5 bases outside the gene matches. The CDR3 consists of 15 residues. The CDR3 here is CASTVAGGHSYEQYF. For the CDR3, the DNA is TGTGCCAGCACCGTAGCGGGGGGGCACTCCTACGAGCAGTACTTC.

J is TRBJ2-3 and V is TRBV9; D perhaps matches TRBD2 (7 bases). CDR1 and CDR2 (germline): SGDLS, YYNGEE. CDR3 length equals 16 residues. V lost 4 bases, J lost 4 bases, and 19 bases lay in between. CDR3 residues: CASSPRLGGAADTQYF. The CDR3 DNA follows: TGTGCCAGCAGCCCCCGGCTGGGGGGGGCTGCAGATACGCAGTATTTT.

The CDR3 coding sequence is TGCGCCAGCAGTGACAGTATCACCTACAATGAGCAGTTCTTC. Its translation is CASSDSITYNEQFF. The chain recombines TRBV10-1 with TRBJ2-1, with D hard to call. This CDR3 spans 14 amino acids. Germline values: CDR1 WNHNN, CDR2 SYGVQD (reference sequence). Deletions cut 3 bases from V and 2 bases from J, with 8 bases between.

This sequence joins TRBV27 and TRBJ2-1; 8 bases match TRBD1. Germline CDR1 and CDR2: MNHEY and SMNVEV (reference sequence). This CDR3 region has 14 residues. Trimming at V came to 5 bases and at J to 5 bases, leaving 5 bases not matched to a gene. This chain's CDR3 is CASSLRDRHNEQFF. CDR3 nucleotide sequence: TGTGCCAGCAGTCTCCGGGACAGGCACAATGAGCAGTTCTTC.

The V and J genes are TRBV5-8 and TRBJ2-7; 9 positions agree with TRBD2. Germline V lookup: CDR1 SGHTS, CDR2 YDEGEE. Unmatched junction bases numbered 14, after V lost 4 bases and J lost 0 bases. The CDR3 length is 18 residues. The CDR3 DNA reads TGTGCCAGCAGCGCTAGTAGCGGGAGCGCCGAGCCCTCCTACGAGCAGTACTTC. Translating gives CASSASSGSAEPSYEQYF.

The chain couples TRBV30 to TRBJ2-1; D might be TRBD2 (6 bases). The CDR3 totals 16 residues. Germline loops: CDR1 GTSNPN, CDR2 SVGIG (reference sequence). V lost 2 bases, J lost 5 bases, and 19 bases lay in between. The CDR3 nucleotides are TGTGCCTGGAGTTACCGTCCCGGGACTTACGACAATGAGCAGTTCTTC. Protein product: CAWSYRPGTYDNEQFF.

The chain joins TRBV5-1 to TRBJ1-3; the D is unclear. Deletions cut 8 bases from V and 0 bases from J, with 15 bases between. The CDR3 is 15 amino acids. The germline V gene has CDR1 SGHRS and CDR2 YFSETQ. CDR3 region: CARDSGSFSGNTIYF. CDR3 coding DNA: TGCGCCAGAGATTCGGGCAGCTTCTCTGGAAACACCATATATTTT. Full variable domain (remainder filled in from reference TRBV5-1 and TRBJ1-3): KAGVTQTPRYLIKTRGQQVTLSCSPISGHRSVSWYQQTPGQGLQFLFEYFSETQRNKGNFPGRFSGRQFSNSRSEMNVSTLELGDSALYLCARDSGSFSGNTIYFGEGSWLTVV.